This paragraph reports one T cell receptor beta chain. Between the trimmed V and J ends, which lost 5 bases and 0 bases, there was a span of 14 bases. This CDR3 contains 15 residues. CDR1 and CDR2 (germline): LNHDA, SQIVND (reference sequence). This specimen belongs to a study of blood T cell repertoires in COVID-19. Overall study context: Acute-phase and convalescent COVID-19 samples originated in the United States, Italy and Spain.

How the authors handled the data: Amplification from reference gene primers served as the basis for estimated nucleated cell counts. Some clones are missing from TCRdb's copy, which holds only in-frame ones; the method was immunoSEQ multiplex PCR. V and J calls and clone size are as listed in that table; D and trimming were resolved from the DNA. The sample lists roughly 34,000 clones, over 75% occurring once. The chain carries TRBV19 and TRBJ2-7; possibly TRBD2 for D (5 bases). This TCR was sampled from a man aged 60 to 69 with active COVID-19. Sequenced: peripheral blood. CDR3 coding DNA: TGTGCCAGTAGTCTCCAGTCGGGGAGCTCCTACGAGCAGTACTTC. It yields the protein CASSLQSGSSYEQYF.